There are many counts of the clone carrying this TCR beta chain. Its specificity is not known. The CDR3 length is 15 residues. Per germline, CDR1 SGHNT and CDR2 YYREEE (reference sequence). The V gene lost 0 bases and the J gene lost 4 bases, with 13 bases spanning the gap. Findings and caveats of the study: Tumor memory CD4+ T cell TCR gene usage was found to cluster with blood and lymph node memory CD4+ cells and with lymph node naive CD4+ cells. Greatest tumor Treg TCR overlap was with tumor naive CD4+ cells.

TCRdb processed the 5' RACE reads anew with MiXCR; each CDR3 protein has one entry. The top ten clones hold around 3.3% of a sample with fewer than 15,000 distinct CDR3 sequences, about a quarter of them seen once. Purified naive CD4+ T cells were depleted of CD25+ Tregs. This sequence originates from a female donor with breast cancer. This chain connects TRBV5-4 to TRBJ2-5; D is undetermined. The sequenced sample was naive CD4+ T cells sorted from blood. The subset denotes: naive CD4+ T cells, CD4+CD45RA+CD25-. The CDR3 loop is CASSLGGRTRETQYF. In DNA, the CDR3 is TGTGCCAGCAGCTTGGGGGGAAGGACCCGAGAGACCCAGTACTTC.